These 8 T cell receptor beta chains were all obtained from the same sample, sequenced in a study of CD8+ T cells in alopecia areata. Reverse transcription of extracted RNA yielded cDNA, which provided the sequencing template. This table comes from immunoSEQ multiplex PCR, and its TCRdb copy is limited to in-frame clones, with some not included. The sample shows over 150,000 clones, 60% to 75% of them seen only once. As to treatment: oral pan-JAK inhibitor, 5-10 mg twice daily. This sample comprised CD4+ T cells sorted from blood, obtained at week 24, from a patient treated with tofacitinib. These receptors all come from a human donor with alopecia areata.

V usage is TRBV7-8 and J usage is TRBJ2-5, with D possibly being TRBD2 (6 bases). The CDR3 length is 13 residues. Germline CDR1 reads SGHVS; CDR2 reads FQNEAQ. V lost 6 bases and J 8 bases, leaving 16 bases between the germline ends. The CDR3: CASRPRELATQYF. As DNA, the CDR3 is TGTGCCAGCAGGCCCCGGGAGCTCGCCACCCAGTACTTC.

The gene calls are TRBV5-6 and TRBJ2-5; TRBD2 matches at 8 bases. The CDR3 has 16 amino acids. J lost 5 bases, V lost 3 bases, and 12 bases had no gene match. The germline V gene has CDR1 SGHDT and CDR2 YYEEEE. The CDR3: CASSSEWRVAGETQYF. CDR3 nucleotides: TGTGCCAGCAGCTCCGAATGGAGGGTAGCGGGGGAGACCCAGTACTTC.

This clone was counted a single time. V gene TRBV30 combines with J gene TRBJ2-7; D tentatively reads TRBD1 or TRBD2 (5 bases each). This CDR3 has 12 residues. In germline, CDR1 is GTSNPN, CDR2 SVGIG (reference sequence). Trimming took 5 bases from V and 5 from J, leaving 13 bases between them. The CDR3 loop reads CAWGRDLHEQYF. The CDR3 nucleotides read TGTGCCTGGGGCCGGGACCTACACGAGCAGTACTTC.

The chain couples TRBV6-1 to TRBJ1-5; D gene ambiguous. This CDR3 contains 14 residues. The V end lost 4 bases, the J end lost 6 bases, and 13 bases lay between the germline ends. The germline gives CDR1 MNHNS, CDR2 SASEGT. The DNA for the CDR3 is TGTGCCAGCAGTGGATATACAGAGTTTCAGCCCCAGCATTTT. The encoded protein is CASSGYTEFQPQHF.

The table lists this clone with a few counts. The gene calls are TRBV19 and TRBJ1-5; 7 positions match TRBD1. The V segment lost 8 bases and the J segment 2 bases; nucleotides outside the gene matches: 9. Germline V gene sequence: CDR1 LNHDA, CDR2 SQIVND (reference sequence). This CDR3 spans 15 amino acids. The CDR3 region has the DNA TGTGCCAGTCGGCAGGACAGGTCGGGCAATCAGCCCCAGCATTTT. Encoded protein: CASRQDRSGNQPQHF.

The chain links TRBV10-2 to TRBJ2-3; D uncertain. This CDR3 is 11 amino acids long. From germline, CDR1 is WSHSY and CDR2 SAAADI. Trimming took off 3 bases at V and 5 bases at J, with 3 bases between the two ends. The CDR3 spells CASSEEDTQYF. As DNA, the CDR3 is TGCGCCAGCAGTGAAGAAGATACGCAGTATTTT.

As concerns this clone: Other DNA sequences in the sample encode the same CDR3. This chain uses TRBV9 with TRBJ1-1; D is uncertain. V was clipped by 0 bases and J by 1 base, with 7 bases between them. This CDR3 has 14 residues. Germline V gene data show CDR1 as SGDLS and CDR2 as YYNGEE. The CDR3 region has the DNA TGTGCCAGCAGCGTAGTTTCGGGGAACACTGAAGCTTTCTTT. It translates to CASSVVSGNTEAFF.

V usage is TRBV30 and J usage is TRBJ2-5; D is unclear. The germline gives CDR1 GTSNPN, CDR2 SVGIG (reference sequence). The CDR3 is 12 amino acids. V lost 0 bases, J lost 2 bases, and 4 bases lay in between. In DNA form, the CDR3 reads TGTGCCTGGAGTGTACGTCAAGAGACCCAGTACTTC. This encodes CAWSVRQETQYF. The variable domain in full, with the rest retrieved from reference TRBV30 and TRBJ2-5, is SQTIHQWPATLVQPVGSPLSLECTVEGTSNPNLYWYRQAAGRGLQLLFYSVGIGQISSEVPQNLSASRPQDRQFILSSKKLLLSDSGFYLCAWSVRQETQYFGPGTRLLVL.